This TCR beta chain was sequenced for a study of cytomegalovirus exposure and HLA in healthy donors. Study-level points and caveats: It was assumed in the presence/absence analyses that sequencing depth was roughly uniform across donors. Follow-up analysis found HLA locus-dependent TCR association rates, highest for DRB1 and lowest for HLA-C. The dataset shows that most TCR sequences were rare, while some public TCRs occurred in many donors. The only immune exposure information that was available was CMV serostatus.

This CDR3 is built from 13 residues. Germline loops: CDR1 SGHNT, CDR2 YENEEA. Trimming removed 4 bases from V and 9 bases from J, with 15 bases in between. This PCR relied on a set of 60 Vbeta primers and 13 Jbeta primers. Sequenced by immunoSEQ multiplex PCR; TCRdb stores in-frame clones only, minus some. In the table there are roughly 61,000 clones, around 89% of which are singletons. Concerning this clone itself: Its antigen remains unidentified. Other DNA sequences from this sample encode an identical CDR3 as well.

Sequencing was done on a sample of PBMCs. The chain employs TRBV11-3 and TRBJ1-2; the D gene is possibly TRBD1 (6 bases). The receptor comes from a man under 40 in good health and CMV-seropositive. Here the CDR3 reads CASSSQDRSSYTF. CDR3 DNA sequence: TGTGCCAGCAGCTCCCAGGACAGAAGCAGCTACACCTTC.